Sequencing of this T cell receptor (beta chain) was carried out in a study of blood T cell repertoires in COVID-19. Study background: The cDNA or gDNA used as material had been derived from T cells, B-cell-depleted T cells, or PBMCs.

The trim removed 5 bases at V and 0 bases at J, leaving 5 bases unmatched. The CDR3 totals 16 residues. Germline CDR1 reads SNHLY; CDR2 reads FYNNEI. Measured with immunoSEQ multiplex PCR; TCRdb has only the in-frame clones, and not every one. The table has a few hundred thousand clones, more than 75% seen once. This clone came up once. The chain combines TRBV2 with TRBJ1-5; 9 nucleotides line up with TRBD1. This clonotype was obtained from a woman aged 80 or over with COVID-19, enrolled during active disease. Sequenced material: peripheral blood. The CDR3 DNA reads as TGTGCCAGCAGTTCACGGACAGGGGATAGCAATCAGCCCCAGCATTTT. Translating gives CASSSRTGDSNQPQHF.